These T cell receptor beta chains were read from a single sample in a study of blood T cell repertoires in COVID-19. Assay: immunoSEQ multiplex PCR; the TCRdb copy retains only in-frame clones and omits some. The profile shows 250,000 to 400,000 clones, 90% of them singletons. Sequencing was carried out using PBMCs or T cells enriched from blood (not recorded which). All receptors derive from a man aged 55 to 69 who had recovered from COVID-19. The CDR3 runs from the conserved cysteine through the conserved F or W. The order of the fields is clone size, V gene, J gene, D gene, CDR3 DNA, CDR3 protein. D genes are given only for firm matches. Clone size is stated in some rows and not others, as once, few, many or a class when expanded.

size: few
V: TRBV6-5
J: TRBJ2-1
D: TRBD2
DNA: TGTGCCAGCAGTACAACCGGGACTAGAACTTATGAGCAGTTCTTC
CDR3: CASSTTGTRTYEQFF

size: .
V: TRBV4-2
J: TRBJ1-6
D: .
DNA: TGTGCCAGCAGCCAAGGTCTCTCGACAGCTTATAATTCACCCCTCCACTTT
CDR3: CASSQGLSTAYNSPLHF

size: few
V: TRBV5-1
J: TRBJ1-2
D: TRBD1
DNA: TGCGCCAGCAGCTCGGGACAGGGGGCTATTGGCTACACCTTC
CDR3: CASSSGQGAIGYTF

size: few
V: TRBV4-1
J: TRBJ1-2
D: .
DNA: TGCGCCAGCAGCCAGCCAACAGCGGGGGTCCTCCGTGGCTACACCTTC
CDR3: CASSQPTAGVLRGYTF

size: .
V: TRBV29-1
J: TRBJ1-5
D: .
DNA: TGCAGCGTTGCCGAACAGGGAAGCAATCAGCCCCAGCATTTT
CDR3: CSVAEQGSNQPQHF

size: .
V: TRBV24-1
J: TRBJ2-1
D: TRBD1
DNA: TGTGCCACGAGAGACAGGGGGCAGAACAATGAGCAGTTCTTC
CDR3: CATRDRGQNNEQFF

size: .
V: TRBV6-5
J: TRBJ2-2
D: .
DNA: TGTGCCAGCAGAGGGACATCGAACACCGGGGAGCTGTTTTTT
CDR3: CASRGTSNTGELFF

size: .
V: TRBV13
J: TRBJ2-5
D: TRBD2
DNA: TGTGCCAGCAGCTTGACTAGCGGGGGTGAGACCCAGTACTTC
CDR3: CASSLTSGGETQYF

size: .
V: TRBV5-4
J: TRBJ1-1
D: .
DNA: TGTGCCAGCAGCTCCGGTTCCACTGAAGCTTTCTTT
CDR3: CASSSGSTEAFF

size: .
V: TRBV18
J: TRBJ2-3
D: TRBD2
DNA: TGTGCCAGCTCCCTTTTAGCTAGCGGGGGAACAGATACGCAGTATTTT
CDR3: CASSLLASGGTDTQYF

size: .
V: TRBV5-1
J: TRBJ1-2
D: .
DNA: TGCGCCAGCAGCTTGGGGGAGGGGACGTCCTATGGCTACACCTTC
CDR3: CASSLGEGTSYGYTF

size: .
V: TRBV5-1
J: TRBJ2-6
D: TRBD2
DNA: TGCGCCAGCAGCTTGAGCGGGGACGGGAACTCTGGGGCCAACGTCCTGACTTTC
CDR3: CASSLSGDGNSGANVLTF

size: .
V: TRBV30
J: TRBJ1-3
D: TRBD1
DNA: TGTGCCTGGAGAGCGCGGACAGGACAAAGTGCTGGAAACACCATATATTTT
CDR3: CAWRARTGQSAGNTIYF

size: .
V: TRBV20-1
J: TRBJ1-1
D: .
DNA: TGCAGTGCCCGGAGAGTCACTGAAGCTTTCTTT
CDR3: CSARRVTEAFF

size: .
V: TRBV19
J: TRBJ1-5
D: .
DNA: TGTGCCACCAGTTCACACGACAGGTCCTATAGCAATCAGCCCCAGCATTTT
CDR3: CATSSHDRSYSNQPQHF

size: once
V: TRBV7-8
J: TRBJ1-5
D: .
DNA: TGTGCCAGCAGCTTAGCACTTAGCAATCAGCCCCAGCATTTT
CDR3: CASSLALSNQPQHF

size: .
V: TRBV12-3/TRBV12-4
J: TRBJ2-7
D: .
DNA: TGTGCCAGCAGTTTAGGGGTACTAGGGGAGCAGTACTTC
CDR3: CASSLGVLGEQYF

size: .
V: TRBV27
J: TRBJ1-6
D: .
DNA: TGTGCCAGCAGTTTAATCCAGGGGCATAATTCACCCCTCCACTTT
CDR3: CASSLIQGHNSPLHF

size: .
V: TRBV25-1
J: TRBJ1-1
D: .
DNA: TGTGCCAGCAGTCAGGCGGGGAACACTGAAGCTTTCTTT
CDR3: CASSQAGNTEAFF

size: .
V: TRBV3-1/TRBV3-2
J: TRBJ2-3
D: TRBD1
DNA: TGTGCCAGCAGCCACCGGACAGGGGGCGGCACAGATACGCAGTATTTT
CDR3: CASSHRTGGGTDTQYF

size: once
V: TRBV4-3
J: TRBJ2-7
D: .
DNA: TGCGCCAGCAGCAAAGGGTCCGGTGGGGGCAACGAGCAGTACTTC
CDR3: CASSKGSGGGNEQYF

size: .
V: TRBV5-6
J: TRBJ1-2
D: TRBD1
DNA: TGTGCCAGCAGCTTGGATCCAGGGGGTGACTATGGCTACACCTTC
CDR3: CASSLDPGGDYGYTF